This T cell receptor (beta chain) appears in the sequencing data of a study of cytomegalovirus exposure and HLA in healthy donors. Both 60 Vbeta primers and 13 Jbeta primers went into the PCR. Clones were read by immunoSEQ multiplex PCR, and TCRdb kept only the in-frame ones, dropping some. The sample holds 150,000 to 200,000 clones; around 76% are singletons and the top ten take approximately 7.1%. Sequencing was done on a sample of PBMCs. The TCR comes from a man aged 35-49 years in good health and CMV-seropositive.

The CDR3 sequence: CASSYSGSTQETQYF. Here the CDR3 DNA reads TGTGCCAGCAGCTATAGCGGGTCTACACAAGAGACCCAGTACTTC. The chain recombines TRBV6-1 with TRBJ2-5; 7 nucleotides line up with TRBD2. Germline CDR1 reads MNHNS; CDR2 reads SASEGT. Unmatched junction bases numbered 9, after V lost 6 bases and J lost 2 bases. CDR3 length: 15 amino acids.